The 11 T cell receptor beta chains presented below share a single source sample, sequenced in a study of T cell repertoires in cytomegalovirus infection. TCRdb reanalysed the reads using MiXCR and keeps one entry per CDR3 protein. The table lists around 530,000 distinct CDR3 sequences, about 26% of them singletons. Input material: PBMCs. Receptors originate from a human donor in good health (CMV status not recorded). Some clones in this sample may be carry-over from other donors' samples.

The rearrangement links TRBV7-9 to TRBJ2-5; D may match TRBD1 or TRBD2 (5 bases each). This CDR3 contains 18 residues. V was shortened by 0 bases and J by 2 bases, with 19 bases between the two germline ends. Germline-derived CDR1 and CDR2 are SEHNR and FQNEAQ (reference sequence). The CDR3 coding sequence is TGTGCCAGCAGCTTAGCGATGGGGCTCCTCGAGGGGCAAGAGACCCAGTACTTC. Translated: CASSLAMGLLEGQETQYF. The full variable domain, completed using reference TRBV7-9 and TRBJ2-5, is DTGVSQNPRHKITKRGQNVTFRCDPISEHNRLYWYRQTLGQGPEFLTYFQNEAQLEKSRLLSDRFSAERPKGSFSTLEIQRTEQGDSAMYLCASSLAMGLLEGQETQYFGPGTRLLVL.

This clonotype occurred a few times. V is TRBV19 and J is TRBJ2-1; D unresolved. CDR1 is LNHDA and CDR2 is SQIVND in the germline V gene (reference sequence). V was trimmed by 2 bases and J by 0 bases, leaving 17 bases between them. The CDR3 totals 18 residues. CDR3 loop: CASSIPSTALSSYNEQFF. As DNA, the CDR3 is TGTGCCAGTAGTATACCCAGTACGGCACTGAGCTCCTACAATGAGCAGTTCTTC.

Notes on this clonotype: An end of the junction differs from the germline gene, which may be a read error. The V call is TRBV4-1, the J call TRBJ1-5, with D unclear. CDR3 length: 16 amino acids. Germline CDR1 reads MGHRA; CDR2 reads YSYEKL. CDR3 in amino acids: CASSPRLGQDDQPQNF. The CDR3 DNA follows: TGCGCCAGCAGCCCCCGCCTTGGGCAGGACGATCAGCCCCAGAATTTT.

V usage is TRBV12-3 or TRBV12-4 and J usage is TRBJ2-4, with D perhaps matching TRBD2 (5 bases). The CDR3 loop spans 17 amino acids. Trimming took off 0 bases at V and 0 bases at J, with 12 bases between the two ends. The CDR3, as DNA: TGTGCCAGCAGTTTAGCGGGAGTTAACCTAGCCAAAAACATTCAGTACTTC. Translating it yields CASSLAGVNLAKNIQYF.

This clonotype has more than one count but fewer than ten. The V gene is TRBV11-1, the J gene TRBJ1-1; D uncertain. V lost 6 bases to trimming and J lost 7 bases, with 12 bases between them. Germline V gene sequence: CDR1 SGHAT, CDR2 FQDESV (reference sequence). The CDR3 runs 12 residues. The DNA for the CDR3 is TGTGCCAGCAGTACGACGAATCGTGAAGCTTTCTTT. Protein sequence: CASSTTNREAFF.

The chain recombines TRBV7-9 with TRBJ1-1; D is undetermined. Trimming took off 4 bases at V and 8 bases at J, with 11 bases between the two ends. The CDR3 runs 12 residues. The V gene's germline CDR1 is SEHNR and CDR2 FQNEAQ (reference sequence). CDR3 sequence: CASSSRGLEAFF. The DNA for the CDR3 is TGTGCCAGCAGCTCAAGAGGTCTAGAAGCTTTCTTT.

This chain connects TRBV9 to TRBJ2-3, with 12 bases that match TRBD2. This CDR3 comprises 18 residues. Unmatched junction bases numbered 5, after V lost 0 bases and J lost 0 bases. CDR1 and CDR2 from the germline V gene are SGDLS and YYNGEE. The CDR3 DNA reads as TGTGCCAGCAGCGTAGATGCCGGACTAGCGGGGAGCACAGATACGCAGTATTTT. This codes for CASSVDAGLAGSTDTQYF.

This chain joins TRBV2 and TRBJ2-1; the D is unclear. The ends were cut back, 4 bases at V and 9 bases at J, with 10 bases in the middle. CDR1 and CDR2 from the germline V gene are SNHLY and FYNNEI. The CDR3 contains 12 residues. The CDR3 DNA reads TGTGCCAGCAGTGTGGCGTTGGGTGAGCAGTTCTTC. Residues: CASSVALGEQFF.

In its sample, this clonotype was seen once. The rearrangement joins TRBV4-1 to TRBJ1-3; TRBD1 might be the D (5 bases). The CDR3 extends over 16 amino acids. CDR1 and CDR2 (germline): MGHRA, YSYEKL. V was pared by 0 bases and J by 0 bases, with 9 bases between. CDR3 residues: CASSQETGRSGNTIYF. CDR3 DNA sequence: TGCGCCAGCAGCCAAGAAACGGGACGCTCTGGAAACACCATATATTTT.

This sequence joins TRBV6-2 or TRBV6-3 and TRBJ2-5; a weak D match, TRBD2 (6 bases). The CDR3 length is 14 residues. The V end lost 2 bases, the J end lost 2 bases, and 9 bases lay between the germline ends. Germline values: CDR1 MNHEY, CDR2 SVGEGT. Here the CDR3 reads CASSYKRAQETQYF. The CDR3 DNA is TGTGCCAGCAGTTACAAGCGGGCACAAGAGACCCAGTACTTC.

The chain links TRBV7-2 to TRBJ2-3; D is perhaps TRBD1 or TRBD2 (6 bases each). Trimming removed 1 base at V and 0 bases at J, with 14 bases between. CDR1 SGHTA and CDR2 FQGNSA come from the germline V gene. This CDR3 contains 17 residues. CDR3 sequence (DNA): TGTGCCAGCAGCTTAGATCTTCGGGGGCTTAGCACAGATACGCAGTATTTT. Translation gives CASSLDLRGLSTDTQYF.